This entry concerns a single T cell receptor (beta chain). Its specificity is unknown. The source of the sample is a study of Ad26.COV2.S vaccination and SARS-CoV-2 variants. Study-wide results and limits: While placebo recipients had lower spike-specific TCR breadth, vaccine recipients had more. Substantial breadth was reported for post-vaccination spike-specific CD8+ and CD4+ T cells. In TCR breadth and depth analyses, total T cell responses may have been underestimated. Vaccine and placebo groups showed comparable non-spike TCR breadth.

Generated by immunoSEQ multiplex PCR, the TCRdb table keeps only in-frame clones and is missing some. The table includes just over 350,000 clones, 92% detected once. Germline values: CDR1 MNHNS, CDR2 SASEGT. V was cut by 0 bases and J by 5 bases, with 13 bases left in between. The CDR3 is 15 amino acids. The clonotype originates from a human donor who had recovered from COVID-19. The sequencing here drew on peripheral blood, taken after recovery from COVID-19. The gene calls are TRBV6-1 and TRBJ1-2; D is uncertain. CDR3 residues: CASSEARWGGYGYTF. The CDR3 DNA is TGTGCCAGCAGTGAAGCGAGGTGGGGAGGGTATGGCTACACCTTC.